This entry describes one T cell receptor (beta chain). The data derive from a study of a mutant IDH1 vaccine in newly diagnosed glioma. About the study: Treated patients were around 60% male, roughly 38% female, mean age about 41 years.

The CDR3 contains 14 residues. From germline, CDR1 is MNHEY and CDR2 SMNVEV (reference sequence). V was trimmed by 7 bases and J by 5 bases, leaving 15 bases between them. Using immunoSEQ multiplex PCR, the repertoire was profiled, and TCRdb retains in-frame clones only, with some absent. The sample lists about 88,000 clones, around 80% seen once, with 4.5% to 5.5% in the top ten. Time point reported: baseline, week 1 (first vaccination visit). Treatment of the sample: pre-vaccination baseline after standard-of-care therapy. The origin of this receptor is a man aged 40-50 years with glioma. Some clones in this sample may be carry-over from other donors' samples. The source material was PBMCs, sampled from a glioma patient treated with radiotherapy, temozolomide or both. This chain connects TRBV27 to TRBJ1-5; no clear D. CDR3 loop: CASTRNFGDQPQHF. CDR3 nucleotide sequence: TGTGCCAGCACCCGCAACTTTGGCGATCAGCCCCAGCATTTT.